Below, 17 T cell receptor beta chains from the same sample are listed, as sequenced in a study of blood T cell repertoires in COVID-19. Produced via immunoSEQ multiplex PCR; TCRdb's table is partial and in-frame only. This table has around 290,000 clones, around 87% appearing once. Sample: peripheral blood. The receptors were sampled from a woman in her forties or fifties who had recovered from COVID-19.

The chain recombines TRBV3-1 (or the pseudogene TRBV3-2) with TRBJ1-2; D is perhaps TRBD1 (6 bases). Trimming left V 7 bases short and J 4 bases short, with 13 bases between. The CDR3 runs to 13 residues. Germline V gives CDR1 LGHDT, CDR2 YNNKEL (reference sequence). The CDR3 DNA is TGTGCCAGCACCCAGGCACAGGGCTATGGCTACACCTTC. It codes for CASTQAQGYGYTF.

The chain carries TRBV24-1 and TRBJ1-2, with D unresolved. Germline V gene lookup returns CDR1 KGHDR and CDR2 SFDVKD. This CDR3 comprises 14 residues. The V end lost 2 bases, the J end lost 3 bases, and 9 bases lay between the germline ends. This chain's CDR3 is CATSDWASDYGYTF. The CDR3 DNA reads as TGTGCCACCAGTGATTGGGCCTCCGACTATGGCTACACCTTC.

V gene TRBV5-4 combines with J gene TRBJ2-5; TRBD2 matches at 8 bases. Germline CDR1 SGHNT, CDR2 YYREEE (reference sequence). The length of the CDR3 is 14 residues. Trimming cost V 0 bases and J 3 bases; bases outside gene matches: 1. CDR3 sequence: CASSLAGGKETQYF. The CDR3 region has the DNA TGTGCCAGCAGCTTGGCGGGGGGGAAAGAGACCCAGTACTTC.

DNA of the CDR3: TGTGCCAGCGGCCGACTAGCCGGGGAGCTGTTTTTT. It translates to CASGRLAGELFF. This chain connects TRBV7-8 to TRBJ2-2; perhaps TRBD2 as D (6 bases). This CDR3 has 12 residues. The germline V gene has CDR1 SGHVS and CDR2 FQNEAQ. Trimming left V 8 bases short and J 6 bases short, with 10 bases between.

Turning to this clone: This sample includes further DNA sequences coding for the same CDR3. V gene TRBV6-5 combines with J gene TRBJ2-2; unclear D gene. Between the trimmed V and J ends, which lost 3 bases and 5 bases, there was a span of 7 bases. Germline CDR1 MNHEY, CDR2 SVGAGI. The CDR3 loop spans 13 amino acids. The CDR3 reads CASSYSRTGELFF. The CDR3 DNA follows: TGTGCCAGCAGTTATAGTAGAACCGGGGAGCTGTTTTTT.

The chain combines TRBV18 with TRBJ1-3, with 8 bases that match TRBD1. This CDR3 is 21 amino acids long. Germline trimming cut 1 base from V and 0 bases from J; bases unmatched to any gene: 17. Germline CDR1 KGHSH, CDR2 LQKENI. The chain's CDR3 is CASSPLLTGAGGLSSGNTIYF. DNA for the CDR3: TGTGCCAGCTCACCACTCCTCACCGGGGCAGGGGGCCTGAGCTCTGGAAACACCATATATTTT.

This clone was found once. This chain connects TRBV2 to TRBJ1-6; TRBD1 agrees at 8 bases. V shed 2 bases and J 7 bases; nucleotides not matched to a gene: 4. Germline CDR1 SNHLY, CDR2 FYNNEI. The CDR3 covers 15 residues. CDR3 sequence (DNA): TGTGCCAGCAGTGAAAGGGGACAGGAGAATTCACCCCTCCACTTT. Translated, it gives CASSERGQENSPLHF.

The chain employs TRBV7-2 and TRBJ1-6; D remains ambiguous. The CDR3 is 13 residues long. With 1 base removed from V and 8 bases from J, the gap between germline ends came to 6 bases. The V gene's germline CDR1 is SGHTA and CDR2 FQGNSA. Here the CDR3 DNA reads TGTGCCAGCAGCTTAGGTCCGGATTCACCCCTCCACTTT. It translates to CASSLGPDSPLHF.

V gene TRBV19 combines with J gene TRBJ1-6, with TRBD1 matching over 11 bases. Trimming at V came to 6 bases and at J to 7 bases, leaving 2 bases not matched to a gene. The germline V gene has CDR1 LNHDA and CDR2 SQIVND (reference sequence). The CDR3 length is 14 residues. This chain's CDR3 is CASSRDRGNSPLHF. The CDR3 DNA reads TGTGCCAGTAGCCGGGACAGGGGGAATTCACCCCTCCACTTT.

The chain links TRBV6-6 to TRBJ1-5, with D maybe TRBD1 (6 bases). This CDR3 region has 13 residues. Between the trimmed V and J ends, which lost 8 bases and 1 base, there was a span of 9 bases. In germline, CDR1 is MNHNY, CDR2 SVGAGI (reference sequence). The CDR3: CASSRGSNQPQHF. DNA for the CDR3: TGTGCCAGCTCTAGGGGGAGCAATCAGCCCCAGCATTTT.

The chain has TRBV5-6 and TRBJ2-7; TRBD1 matches at 9 bases. The CDR3 sequence is 15 residues long. The V and J ends lost 4 bases and 6 bases, in that order; junction bases with no gene match: 11. Per germline, CDR1 SGHDT and CDR2 YYEEEE. As DNA, the CDR3 is TGTGCCAGCAGCCGGCGGAGACAGGGGGTAACCGAGCAGTACTTC. Translation: CASSRRRQGVTEQYF. Full variable domain (missing parts from reference TRBV5-6 and TRBJ2-7): DAGVTQSPTHLIKTRGQQVTLRCSPKSGHDTVSWYQQALGQGPQFIFQYYEEEERQRGNFPDRFSGHQFPNYSSELNVNALLLGDSALYLCASSRRRQGVTEQYFGPGTRLTVT.

The chain uses TRBV2 and TRBJ2-3; the match to TRBD1 covers 7 bases. V was clipped by 4 bases and J by 6 bases; unmatched bases: 13. The germline V gene encodes CDR1 SNHLY and CDR2 FYNNEI. The CDR3 contains 16 residues. The CDR3 spells CASSADTTGLGDTQYF. Here the CDR3 DNA reads TGTGCCAGCAGTGCAGACACGACAGGGCTCGGGGATACGCAGTATTTT. The whole variable domain, remainder taken from reference TRBV2 and TRBJ2-3, is EPEVTQTPSHQVTQMGQEVILRCVPISNHLYFYWYRQILGQKVEFLVSFYNNEISEKSEIFDDQFSVERPDGSNFTLKIRSTKLEDSAMYFCASSADTTGLGDTQYFGPGTRLTVL.

The chain has TRBV20-1 and TRBJ2-7, with 8 positions matching TRBD1. Germline trimming cut 5 bases from V and 6 bases from J; bases unmatched to any gene: 3. Germline CDR1 and CDR2: DFQATT and SNEGSKA (reference sequence). The CDR3 consists of 11 residues. The CDR3 DNA reads TGCAGTGCTGCCGGACAGGGCGAGCAGTACTTC. Its protein product is CSAAGQGEQYF.

The chain employs TRBV3-1 (or the pseudogene TRBV3-2) and TRBJ1-4; D is undetermined. Germline lookup yields CDR1 LGHDT and CDR2 YNNKEL (reference sequence). V was cut by 4 bases and J by 3 bases, with 12 bases left in between. The CDR3 has 15 amino acids. CDR3 region: CASSLWELANEKLFF. The CDR3 nucleotides read TGTGCCAGCAGCCTGTGGGAGCTCGCTAATGAAAAACTGTTTTTT.

The chain recombines TRBV9 with TRBJ2-7, with a tentative D call TRBD2 (5 bases). V shed 2 bases and J shed 6 bases, with 15 bases lying between them. Germline V gene lookup returns CDR1 SGDLS and CDR2 YYNGEE. The CDR3 consists of 14 residues. The CDR3 coding sequence is TGTGCCAGCAGCGTGGGAGCGGATTGGGGCGAGCAGTACTTC. It yields the protein CASSVGADWGEQYF.

The chain combines TRBV29-1 with TRBJ1-2; TRBD1 aligns across 8 bases. The CDR3 sequence is 12 residues long. In germline, CDR1 is SQVTM, CDR2 ANQGSEA. The V gene end was trimmed by 7 bases and the J gene end by 8 bases; junction bases not matched to a gene: 9. The CDR3 DNA is TGCAGCGCAAAGGACAGGGTTGGCGGCTACACCTTC. This encodes CSAKDRVGGYTF. Looking up the rest from reference TRBV29-1 and TRBJ1-2 gives the full variable domain: SAVISQKPSRDICQRGTSLTIQCQVDSQVTMMFWYRQQPGQSLTLIATANQGSEATYESGFVIDKFPISRPNLTFSTLTVSNMSPEDSSIYLCSAKDRVGGYTFGSGTRLTVV.

The genes are TRBV28 and TRBJ1-4; a weak D match, TRBD1 (6 bases). V was cut by 6 bases and J by 6 bases, with 11 bases left in between. Germline V gives CDR1 MDHEN, CDR2 SYDVKM. This CDR3 is built from 13 residues. For the CDR3, the DNA is TGTGCCAGCAGATCAGGGGTCGATGAAAAACTGTTTTTT. This translates into CASRSGVDEKLFF.